The sequence of this T cell receptor beta chain was determined in a study of CXCR3-negative and CXCR3-positive naive CD8 T cells (dated by TCRdb to the late 2010s). Describing the broader study: In total, some 140 million TRB reads were obtained, which works out to roughly 1.5 +/- 0.3 million reads per library. Diversity and physicochemical repertoire analyses were performed on about a dozen donors pooled from two independent experiments. For the TRBV-TRBJ cluster analysis, the naive subsets came from about five donors, while the memory cells came from 3 donors.

What the authors observed across the whole study: Freshly isolated PBMCs were used for most assays because CXCR3 expression partially decreased after cryopreservation. TRBV-TRBJ usage was similar between naive CXCR3-negative and CXCR3-positive cells from the same donor, while memory cells showed distinct patterns. Compared with CXCR3-negative naive cells, CXCR3-positive naive cells had TRB CDR3s with higher hydrophobicity (lower Kidera factor 4), lower energy, and higher strength and volume indices. Repertoire diversity was comparably high in both naive subsets but much lower in memory CD8+ T cells. Because surface CD5, which has been linked to self-reactivity in mice, was comparable between naive subsets, TCR interaction strength was also inferred from TRB CDR3 physicochemical properties.

TCRdb records NextSeq 550 as the sequencer. The Human TCR Profiling Kit (MiLaboratory) was used to make UMI-labeled 5' RACE TRB cDNA libraries. The full amount of extracted RNA was used for cDNA synthesis, and the full amount of resulting cDNA was used for PCR amplification. The libraries were made side by side, with each library going through the same number of PCR cycles. The paper's data handling went like this. With a requirement of at least two reads per UMI, MIGEC and MiXCR extracted about 50,000 +/- 10,000 unique UMI-labeled TRB cDNA molecules per library. An average of 40,000 +/- 10,000 functional in-frame TRB CDR3 nucleotide clonotypes without stop codons was found per library. After downsampling to 5000 UMI-labeled TRB molecules per sample, diversity metrics, including normalized Shannon-Wiener and Chao1, were computed in VDJtools. VDJtools computed clonotype-size-weighted physicochemical properties of the central five CDR3 residues: interaction energy, strength, volume and Kidera factor 4. TCRdb reprocessed the reads, reporting each CDR3 protein sequence once and no DNA. For this entry, the V and J calls and clone size follow TCRdb and not the study's own pipeline. The sample's records list more than 80,000 distinct CDR3 sequences. 0.38% of the sample rests with the top ten.

In regard to this clonotype: The clone's antigen remains unknown.

For every CD8+ T cell subset, over 250,000 cells were flow-sorted straight into RLT lysis buffer, and each subset was sorted in triplicate. To keep memory contaminants out, a stringent definition of naive CD8+ T cells was applied: CD45RO-CCR7+CD27+CD95-. Using standard density gradient centrifugation, peripheral blood mononuclear cells were isolated from buffy coats. Naive CXCR3-negative and CXCR3-positive CD8+ T cells were flow-sorted using a FACSAria III. Total RNA was extracted from sorted cells using an RNeasy Mini Kit. Inclusive of the bounding cysteine and phenylalanine, the CDR3 is 13 residues long. The DNA is unrecorded. From a lookup of the germline V gene, CDR1 and CDR2 are SNHLY and FYNNEI.

This TCR derives from a human donor in good health. Some clones in this sample may be carry-over from other donors' samples. Material for sequencing was naive CXCR3+ CD8+ T cells from blood. The cell subset or site label corresponds to: CD45RO-CCR7+CD27+CD95- naive CD8+ T cells expressing CXCR3 (TNR3+). The sequence joins TRBV2 to TRBJ2-7. CDR3 region: CASRVAGLVEQYF.